The 3 T cell receptor beta chains given below trace back to one sample, sequenced in a study of cytomegalovirus exposure and HLA in healthy donors. Primers for the PCR totalled 60 Vbeta and 13 Jbeta. Sequencing was performed with immunoSEQ multiplex PCR; in TCRdb, only in-frame clones are kept and a portion is missing. Of about 200,000 clones detected, around 83% appear once; the ten largest clones hold less than 3%. Sequenced: PBMCs. The receptors originated from a woman in her thirties or forties in good health and CMV-seronegative.

V gene TRBV11-3 combines with J gene TRBJ2-1; 8 bases map to TRBD2. Looked up from germline, CDR1 is SGHNT and CDR2 is YENEEA. V lost 0 bases to trimming and J lost 12 bases; unmatched junction nucleotides: 1. This CDR3 region has 12 residues. The CDR3 protein is CASSLDREGQFF. The DNA of the CDR3 is TGTGCCAGCAGCTTAGATCGGGAGGGGCAGTTCTTC.

The chain employs TRBV30 and TRBJ1-3, with TRBD1 as a possible D gene (5 bases). The V gene's germline CDR1 is GTSNPN and CDR2 SVGIG (reference sequence). The V gene lost 5 bases and the J gene lost 3 bases, with 11 bases spanning the gap. The length of the CDR3 is 13 residues. DNA for the CDR3: TGTGCCTGGGGGGGGACGGATGGAAACACCATATATTTT. Translation gives CAWGGTDGNTIYF.

The chain couples TRBV5-1 to TRBJ2-7; the match to TRBD2 covers 8 bases. Per the germline V gene, CDR1 is SGHRS and CDR2 is YFSETQ. Trimming took 0 bases from V and 0 from J; bases not matched to a gene: 5. The CDR3 runs to 16 residues. CDR3 residues: CASSLGTSPSSYEQYF. The CDR3 nucleotides read TGCGCCAGCAGCTTGGGGACTAGCCCTAGCTCCTACGAGCAGTACTTC.